This TCR beta chain appears in the sequencing data of a study of radiotherapy plus CTLA-4 blockade in lung cancer. Measured with immunoSEQ multiplex PCR; TCRdb has only the in-frame clones, and not every one. The sample contains under 35,000 clones, approximately 77% of which appear only once. Treatment of patients with chemo-refractory metastatic non-small-cell lung cancer consisted of focal radiation plus CTLA-4 blockade with ipilimumab. In regard to this clone: Its antigen is not known.

Overall study findings and caveats: Reports identified early blood T cell clone dynamics, with interferon-beta, as the best response predictor.

This TCR came from a human donor with non-small cell lung cancer whose response to radiotherapy plus ipilimumab could not be evaluated. This specimen consisted of peripheral blood, obtained from a patient treated with radiotherapy plus ipilimumab.

The CDR3 loop is CASRTTRGRSTDTQYF. In DNA form, the CDR3 reads TGTGCCAGCCGTACTACTAGAGGGAGAAGTACAGATACGCAGTATTTT. V usage is TRBV11-2 and J usage is TRBJ2-3; TRBD2 is a possible D gene (5 bases). V shed 8 bases and J shed 3 bases, with 21 bases lying between them. The germline V gene encodes CDR1 SGHAT and CDR2 FQNNGV. The CDR3 contains 16 residues.